Here is one T cell receptor beta chain with its context. Its antigen is undetermined. The data derive from a study of post-analysis software for immune sequencing data. Across the whole study: As for disease course, relapsing-remitting, secondary progressive and progressive-relapsing multiple sclerosis were all included. Findings and caveats of the study: When the samples were clustered directly with F measure, those that had been prepared in the same batch showed strong co-clustering. The normalized Chao1 diversity of multiple sclerosis patients was significantly lower than that of controls. When patients were compared with controls, four or five TRBV segments were more frequent, TRBV5-6, TRBV5-1 and TRBV20-1 among them.

The V gene end was trimmed by 4 bases and the J gene end by 0 bases; junction bases not matched to a gene: 6. The CDR3 extends over 16 amino acids. Per the germline V gene, CDR1 is DFQATT and CDR2 is SNEGSKA (reference sequence). Unique molecular identifiers tagged the TCR beta cDNA libraries. TCRdb fed the PCR reads into MiXCR, producing one record per CDR3 protein. The table has fewer than 850,000 distinct CDR3 sequences, about 43% seen once. The sequence was obtained from a girl aged 5 to 17 with multiple sclerosis. The rearrangement uses TRBV20-1 and TRBJ2-3; TRBD2 aligns across 11 bases. The specimen sequenced was blood. The CDR3 nucleotides are TGCAGTGCTATTAGCGGGAGGGATACTAGCACAGATACGCAGTATTTT. As protein: CSAISGRDTSTDTQYF.